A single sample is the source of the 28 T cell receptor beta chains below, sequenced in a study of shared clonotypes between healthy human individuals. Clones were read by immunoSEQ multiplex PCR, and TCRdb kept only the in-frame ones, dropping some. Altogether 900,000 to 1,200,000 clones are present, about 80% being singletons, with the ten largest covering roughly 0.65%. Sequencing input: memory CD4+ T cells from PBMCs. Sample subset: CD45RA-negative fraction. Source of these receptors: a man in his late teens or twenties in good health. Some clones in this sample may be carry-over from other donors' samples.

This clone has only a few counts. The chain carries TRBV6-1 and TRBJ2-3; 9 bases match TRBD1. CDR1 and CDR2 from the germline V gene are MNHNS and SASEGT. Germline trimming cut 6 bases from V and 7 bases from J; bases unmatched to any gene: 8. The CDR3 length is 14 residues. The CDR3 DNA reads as TGTGCCAGCAGCTTGGACAGGGGTTGGTATACGCAGTATTTT. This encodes CASSLDRGWYTQYF.

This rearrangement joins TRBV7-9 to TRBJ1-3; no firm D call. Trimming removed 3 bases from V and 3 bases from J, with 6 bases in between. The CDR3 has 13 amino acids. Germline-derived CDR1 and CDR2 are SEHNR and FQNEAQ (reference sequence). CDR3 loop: CASSLDVGNTIYF. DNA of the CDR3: TGTGCCAGCAGCTTGGATGTTGGAAACACCATATATTTT.

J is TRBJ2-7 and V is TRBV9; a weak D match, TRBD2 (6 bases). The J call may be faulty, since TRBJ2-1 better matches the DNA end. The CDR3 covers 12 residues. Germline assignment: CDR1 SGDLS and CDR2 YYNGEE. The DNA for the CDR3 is TGTGCCAGCAGGGACTACCGGCATGAGCAGTTCTTC. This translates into CASRDYRHEQFF.

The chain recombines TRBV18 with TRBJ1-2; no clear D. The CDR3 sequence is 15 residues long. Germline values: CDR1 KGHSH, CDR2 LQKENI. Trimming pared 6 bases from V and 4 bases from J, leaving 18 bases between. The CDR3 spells CASSPDIGLTYGYTF. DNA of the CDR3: TGTGCCAGCTCGCCCGACATTGGCCTTACCTATGGCTACACCTTC. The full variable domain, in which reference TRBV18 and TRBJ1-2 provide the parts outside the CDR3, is NAGVMQNPRHLVRRRGQEARLRCSPMKGHSHVYWYRQLPEEGLKFMVYLQKENIIDESGMPKERFSAEFPKEGPSILRIQQVVRGDSAAYFCASSPDIGLTYGYTFGSGTRLTVV.

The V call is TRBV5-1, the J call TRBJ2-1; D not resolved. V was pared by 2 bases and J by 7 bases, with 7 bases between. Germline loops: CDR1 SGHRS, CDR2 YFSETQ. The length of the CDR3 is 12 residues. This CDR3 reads CASSLPANEQFF. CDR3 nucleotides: TGCGCCAGCAGCTTACCAGCTAATGAGCAGTTCTTC.

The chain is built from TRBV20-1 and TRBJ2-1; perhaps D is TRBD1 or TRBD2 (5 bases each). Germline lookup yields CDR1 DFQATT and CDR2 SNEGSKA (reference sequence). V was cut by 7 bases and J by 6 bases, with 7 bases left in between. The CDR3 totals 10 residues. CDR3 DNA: TGCAGTGTCGGGACCAATGAGCAGTTCTTC. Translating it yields CSVGTNEQFF.

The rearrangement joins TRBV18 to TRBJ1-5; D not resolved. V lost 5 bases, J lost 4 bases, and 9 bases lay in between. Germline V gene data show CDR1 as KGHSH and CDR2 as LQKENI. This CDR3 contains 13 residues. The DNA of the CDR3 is TGTGCCAGCTCAAAGGAGGAGAATCAGCCCCAGCATTTT. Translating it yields CASSKEENQPQHF.

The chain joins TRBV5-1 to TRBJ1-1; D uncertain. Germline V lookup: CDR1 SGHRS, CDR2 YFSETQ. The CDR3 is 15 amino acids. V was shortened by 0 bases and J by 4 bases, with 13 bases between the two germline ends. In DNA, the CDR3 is TGCGCCAGCAGCTTGGGCCCGGACTTTGTCACTGAAGCTTTCTTT. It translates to CASSLGPDFVTEAFF.

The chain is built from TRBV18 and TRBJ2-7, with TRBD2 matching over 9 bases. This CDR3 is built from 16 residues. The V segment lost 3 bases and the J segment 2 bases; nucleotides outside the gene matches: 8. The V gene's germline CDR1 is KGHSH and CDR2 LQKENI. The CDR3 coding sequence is TGTGCCAGCTCACCCTTGAGCGGGAGGATCACCTACGAGCAGTACTTC. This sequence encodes CASSPLSGRITYEQYF.

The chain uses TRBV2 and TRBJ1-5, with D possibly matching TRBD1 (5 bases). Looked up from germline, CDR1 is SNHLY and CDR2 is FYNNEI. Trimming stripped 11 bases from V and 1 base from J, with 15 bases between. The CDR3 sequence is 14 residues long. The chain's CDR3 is CAAGRSGSNQPQHF. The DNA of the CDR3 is TGTGCCGCGGGGCGGTCCGGGAGCAATCAGCCCCAGCATTTT.

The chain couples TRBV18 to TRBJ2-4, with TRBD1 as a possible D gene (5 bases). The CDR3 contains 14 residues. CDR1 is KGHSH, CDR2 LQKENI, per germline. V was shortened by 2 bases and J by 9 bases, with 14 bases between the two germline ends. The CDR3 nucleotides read TGTGCCAGCTCACCAGCCTCCAGGGATGGCATTCAGTACTTC. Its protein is CASSPASRDGIQYF.

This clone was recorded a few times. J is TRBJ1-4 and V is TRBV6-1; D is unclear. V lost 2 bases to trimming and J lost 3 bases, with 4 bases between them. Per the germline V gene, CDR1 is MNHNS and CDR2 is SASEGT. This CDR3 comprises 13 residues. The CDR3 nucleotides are TGTGCCAGCAGTGAATACCCTAATGAAAAACTGTTTTTT. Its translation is CASSEYPNEKLFF.

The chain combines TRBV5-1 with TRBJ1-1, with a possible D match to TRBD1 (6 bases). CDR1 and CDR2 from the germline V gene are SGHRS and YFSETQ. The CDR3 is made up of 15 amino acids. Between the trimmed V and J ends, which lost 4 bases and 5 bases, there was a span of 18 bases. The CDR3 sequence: CASSKDSQITTEAFF. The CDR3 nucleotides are TGCGCCAGCAGCAAGGACAGCCAAATCACTACTGAAGCTTTCTTT.

CDR3: CAIRGPGQTEAFF. The DNA for the CDR3 is TGTGCCATCAGGGGCCCAGGGCAAACTGAAGCTTTCTTT. The J gene is TRBJ1-1, the V gene TRBV10-3; tentative D call: TRBD1 (5 bases). Trimming pared 6 bases from V and 5 bases from J, leaving 13 bases between. CDR1 ENHRY and CDR2 SYGVKD come from the germline V gene. The CDR3 has 13 residues.

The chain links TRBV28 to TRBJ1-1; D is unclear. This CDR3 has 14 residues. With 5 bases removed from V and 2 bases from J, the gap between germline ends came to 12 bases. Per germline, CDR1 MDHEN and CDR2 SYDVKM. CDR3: CASSPRATNTEAFF. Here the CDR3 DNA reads TGTGCCAGCAGTCCGCGGGCCACCAACACTGAAGCTTTCTTT.

This CDR3 is CASSQHGQGLQPQHF. As DNA, the CDR3 is TGCGCCAGCAGCCAACATGGACAGGGCCTCCAGCCCCAGCATTTT. The genes are TRBV4-1 and TRBJ1-5, with 8 positions matching TRBD1. Germline V gene lookup returns CDR1 MGHRA and CDR2 YSYEKL. V was pared by 2 bases and J by 7 bases, with 7 bases of the junction left unmatched. The CDR3 extends over 15 amino acids.

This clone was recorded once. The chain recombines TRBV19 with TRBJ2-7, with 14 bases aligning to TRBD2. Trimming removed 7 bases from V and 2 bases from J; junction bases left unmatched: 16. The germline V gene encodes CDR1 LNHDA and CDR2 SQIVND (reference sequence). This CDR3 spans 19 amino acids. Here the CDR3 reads CASTAQGSTSGRGTYEQYF. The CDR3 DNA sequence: TGTGCCAGTACCGCACAGGGATCGACTAGCGGGAGGGGGACCTACGAGCAGTACTTC.

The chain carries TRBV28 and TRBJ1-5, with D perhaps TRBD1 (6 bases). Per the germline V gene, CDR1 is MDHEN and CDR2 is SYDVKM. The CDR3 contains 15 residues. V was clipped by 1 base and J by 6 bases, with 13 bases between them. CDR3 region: CASSLFSGGLQPQHF. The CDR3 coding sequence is TGTGCCAGCAGTTTATTTTCCGGGGGGCTTCAGCCCCAGCATTTT.

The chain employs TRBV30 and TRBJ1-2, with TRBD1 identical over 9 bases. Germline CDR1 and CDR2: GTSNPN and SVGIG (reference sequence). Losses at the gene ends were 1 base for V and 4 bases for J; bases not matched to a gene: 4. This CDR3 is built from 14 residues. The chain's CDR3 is CAWSGDRGFYGYTF. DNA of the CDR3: TGTGCCTGGAGTGGAGACAGGGGGTTCTATGGCTACACCTTC.

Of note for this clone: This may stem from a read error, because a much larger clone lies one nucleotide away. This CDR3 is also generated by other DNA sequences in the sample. CDR3 amino acids: CASSSQGDTEAFF. CDR3 nucleotides: TGTGCCAGCAGCTCTCAGGGGGACACTGAAGCTTTCTTT. The chain uses TRBV7-9 and TRBJ1-1; 7 bases fit TRBD1. The V and J ends lost 4 bases and 3 bases, in that order; junction bases with no gene match: 2. The CDR3 loop spans 13 amino acids. Germline CDR1 SEHNR, CDR2 FQNEAQ (reference sequence).

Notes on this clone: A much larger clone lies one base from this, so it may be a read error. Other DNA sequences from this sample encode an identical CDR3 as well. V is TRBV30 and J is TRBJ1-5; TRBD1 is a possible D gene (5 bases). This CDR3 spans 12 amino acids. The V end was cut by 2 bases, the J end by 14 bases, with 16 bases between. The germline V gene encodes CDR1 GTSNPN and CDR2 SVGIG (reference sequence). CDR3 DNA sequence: TGTGCCTGGAGTCCCGGAACAGGCCCAGAGCATTTT. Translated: CAWSPGTGPEHF.

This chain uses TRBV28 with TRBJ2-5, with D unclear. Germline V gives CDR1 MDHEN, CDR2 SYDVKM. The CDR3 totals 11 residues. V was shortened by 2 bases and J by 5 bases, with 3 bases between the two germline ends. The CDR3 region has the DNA TGTGCCAGCAGTTTAGTGGAGACCCAGTACTTC. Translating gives CASSLVETQYF.

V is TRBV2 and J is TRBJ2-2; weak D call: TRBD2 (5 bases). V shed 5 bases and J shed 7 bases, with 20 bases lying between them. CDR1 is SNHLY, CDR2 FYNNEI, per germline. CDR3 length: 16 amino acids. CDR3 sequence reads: CASSPTLTGGGGELFF. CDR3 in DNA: TGTGCCAGCAGTCCGACCCTCACTGGAGGCGGCGGGGAGCTGTTTTTT.

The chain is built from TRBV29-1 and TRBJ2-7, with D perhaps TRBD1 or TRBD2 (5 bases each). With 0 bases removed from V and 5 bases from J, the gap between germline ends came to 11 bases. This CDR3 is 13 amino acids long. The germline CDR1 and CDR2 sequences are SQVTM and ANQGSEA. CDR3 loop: CSVEDRWGNEQYF. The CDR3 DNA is TGCAGCGTTGAAGATCGGTGGGGGAACGAGCAGTACTTC.

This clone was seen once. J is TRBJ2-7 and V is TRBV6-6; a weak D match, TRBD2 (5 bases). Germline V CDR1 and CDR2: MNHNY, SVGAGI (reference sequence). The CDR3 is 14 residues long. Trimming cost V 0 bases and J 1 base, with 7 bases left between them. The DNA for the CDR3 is TGTGCCAGCAGTTACTCGCCGGGATCCTACGAGCAGTACTTC. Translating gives CASSYSPGSYEQYF.

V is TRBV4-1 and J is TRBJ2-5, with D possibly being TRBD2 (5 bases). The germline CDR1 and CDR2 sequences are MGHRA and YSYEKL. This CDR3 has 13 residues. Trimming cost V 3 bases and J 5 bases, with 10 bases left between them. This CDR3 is CASSQGSRETQYF. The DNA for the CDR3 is TGCGCCAGCAGCCAGGGGAGCCGGGAGACCCAGTACTTC.

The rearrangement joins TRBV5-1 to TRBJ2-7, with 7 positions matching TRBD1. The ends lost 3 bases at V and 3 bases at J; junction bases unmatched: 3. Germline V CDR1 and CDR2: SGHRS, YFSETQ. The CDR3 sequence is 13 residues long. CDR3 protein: CASSSSGGYEQYF. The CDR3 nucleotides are TGCGCCAGCAGCTCGTCAGGGGGCTACGAGCAGTACTTC.

In DNA form, the CDR3 reads TGTGCCAGCAGTTACTCGCTAGGCCCGATCTACGAGCAGTACTTC. This encodes CASSYSLGPIYEQYF. This chain joins TRBV6-5 and TRBJ2-7, with no clear D. The CDR3 sequence is 15 residues long. The germline V gene encodes CDR1 MNHEY and CDR2 SVGAGI. The ends were cut back, 0 bases at V and 3 bases at J, with 12 bases in the middle.